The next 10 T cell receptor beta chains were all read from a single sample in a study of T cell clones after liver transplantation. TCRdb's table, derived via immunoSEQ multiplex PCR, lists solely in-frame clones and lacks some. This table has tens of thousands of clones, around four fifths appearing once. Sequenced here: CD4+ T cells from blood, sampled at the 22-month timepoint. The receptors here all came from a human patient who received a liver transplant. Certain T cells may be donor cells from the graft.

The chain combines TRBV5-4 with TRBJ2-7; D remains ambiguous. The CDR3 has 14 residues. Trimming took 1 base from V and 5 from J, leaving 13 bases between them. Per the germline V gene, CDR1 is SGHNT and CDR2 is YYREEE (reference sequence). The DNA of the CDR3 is TGTGCCAGCAGCTTGACGGGTGTTCAGCACGAGCAGTACTTC. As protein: CASSLTGVQHEQYF. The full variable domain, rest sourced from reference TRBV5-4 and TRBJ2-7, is ETGVTQSPTHLIKTRGQQVTLRCSSQSGHNTVSWYQQALGQGPQFIFQYYREEENGRGNFPPRFSGLQFPNYSSELNVNALELDDSALYLCASSLTGVQHEQYFGPGTRLTVT.

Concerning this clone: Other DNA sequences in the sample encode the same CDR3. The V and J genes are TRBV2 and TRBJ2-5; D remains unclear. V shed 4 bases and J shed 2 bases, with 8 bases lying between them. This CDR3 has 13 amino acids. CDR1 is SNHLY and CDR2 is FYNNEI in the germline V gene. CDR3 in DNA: TGTGCCAGCAGTGGTGGGTTACAAGAGACCCAGTACTTC. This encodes CASSGGLQETQYF. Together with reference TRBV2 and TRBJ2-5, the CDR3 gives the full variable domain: EPEVTQTPSHQVTQMGQEVILRCVPISNHLYFYWYRQILGQKVEFLVSFYNNEISEKSEIFDDQFSVERPDGSNFTLKIRSTKLEDSAMYFCASSGGLQETQYFGPGTRLLVL.

DNA for the CDR3: TGCGCCAGCAGCCCGGGGACTAGCGGCCTAATAGCCAAAAACATTCAGTACTTC. This translates into CASSPGTSGLIAKNIQYF. The chain couples TRBV4-3 to TRBJ2-4, with 11 positions matching TRBD2. Germline values: CDR1 LGHNA, CDR2 YSLEER. The CDR3 has 18 residues. V was clipped by 4 bases and J by 0 bases; unmatched bases: 8.

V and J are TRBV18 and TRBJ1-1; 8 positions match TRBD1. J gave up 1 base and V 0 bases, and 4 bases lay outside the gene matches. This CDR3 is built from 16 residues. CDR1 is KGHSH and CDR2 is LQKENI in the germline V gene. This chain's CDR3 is CASSPPIGTGNTEAFF. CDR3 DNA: TGTGCCAGCTCACCACCGATCGGGACAGGGAACACTGAAGCTTTCTTT.

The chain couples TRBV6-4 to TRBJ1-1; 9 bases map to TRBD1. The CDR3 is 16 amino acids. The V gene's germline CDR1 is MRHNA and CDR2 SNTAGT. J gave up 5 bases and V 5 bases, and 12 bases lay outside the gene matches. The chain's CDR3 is CASSNRPGQGRTEAFF. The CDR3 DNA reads TGTGCCAGCAGTAATAGACCGGGACAGGGTAGAACTGAAGCTTTCTTT.

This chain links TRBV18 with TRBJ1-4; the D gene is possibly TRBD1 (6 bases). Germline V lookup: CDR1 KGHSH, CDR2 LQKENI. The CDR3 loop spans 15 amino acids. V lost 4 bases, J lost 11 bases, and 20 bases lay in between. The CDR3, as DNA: TGTGCCAGCTCACTTCAGGGACAAAGAGAAAGTAAACTGTTTTTT. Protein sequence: CASSLQGQRESKLFF.

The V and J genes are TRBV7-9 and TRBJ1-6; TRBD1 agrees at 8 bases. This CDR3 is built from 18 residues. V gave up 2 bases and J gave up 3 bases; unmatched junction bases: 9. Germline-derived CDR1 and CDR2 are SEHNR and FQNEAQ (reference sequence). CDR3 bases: TGTGCCAGCAGCTTAACCAGATCTACAGGGGGCTATAATTCACCCCTCCACTTT. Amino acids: CASSLTRSTGGYNSPLHF.

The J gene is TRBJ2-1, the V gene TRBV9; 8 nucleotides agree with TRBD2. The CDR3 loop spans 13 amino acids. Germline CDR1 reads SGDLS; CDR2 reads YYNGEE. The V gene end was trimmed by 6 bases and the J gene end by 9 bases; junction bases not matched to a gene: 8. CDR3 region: CASTRGGAGEQFF. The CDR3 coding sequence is TGTGCCAGCACCCGGGGGGGCGCCGGTGAGCAGTTCTTC.

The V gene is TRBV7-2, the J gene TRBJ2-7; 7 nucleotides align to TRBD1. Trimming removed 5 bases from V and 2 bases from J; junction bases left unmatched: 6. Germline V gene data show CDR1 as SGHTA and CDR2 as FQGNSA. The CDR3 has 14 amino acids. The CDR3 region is CASSPQGIPYEQYF. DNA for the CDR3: TGTGCCAGCAGCCCACAGGGGATTCCCTACGAGCAGTACTTC.

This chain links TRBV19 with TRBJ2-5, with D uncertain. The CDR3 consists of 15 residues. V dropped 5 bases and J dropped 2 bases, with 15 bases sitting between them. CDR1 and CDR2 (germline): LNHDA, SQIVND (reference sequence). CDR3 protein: CASSPGMAEQETQYF. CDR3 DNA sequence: TGTGCCAGTAGTCCCGGAATGGCAGAACAAGAGACCCAGTACTTC.